This T cell receptor (beta chain) emerged from a study of cytomegalovirus exposure and HLA in healthy donors. Study observations and caveats: Later analysis reportedly placed an Asian-associated ancestry cluster below the approximately 650-donor mean in N-insertions. The investigators catalogued some 150 TCR beta chains as cytomegalovirus-associated.

Researchers ran the PCR with 60 Vbeta and 13 Jbeta primers. TCRdb's copy holds only in-frame clones and misses some; the assay was immunoSEQ multiplex PCR. The data show roughly 50,000 clones, and the top ten clones hold about 2.5%. All donors participated as healthy donors of bone marrow. V was pared by 7 bases and J by 4 bases, with 12 bases between. From germline, CDR1 is SQVTM and CDR2 ANQGSEA. The CDR3 totals 12 residues. In regard to this clone: Its matching antigen is unknown.

The chain is built from TRBV29-1 and TRBJ2-3, with D tentatively TRBD2 (7 bases). The sample comprised PBMCs. This receptor was obtained from a female donor in good health and CMV-seronegative. This CDR3 is CSAEGGADTQYF. The DNA for the CDR3 is TGCAGCGCCGAAGGGGGGGCAGATACGCAGTATTTT.